This TCR beta chain was captured by sequencing in a study of T cell responses to AZD1222 COVID-19 vaccine. This clone was seen just once. What it binds is not known. Some clones are missing from TCRdb's copy, which holds only in-frame ones; the method was immunoSEQ multiplex PCR. The profile shows 120,000 to 150,000 clones, 70% to 90% of them singletons. Trimming removed 3 bases from V and 6 bases from J; junction bases left unmatched: 4. CDR1 is SEHNR and CDR2 is FQNEAQ in the germline V gene (reference sequence). The CDR3 loop spans 13 amino acids. Whole-study results and caveats: In the spike-specific TCR repertoire, nearly half reportedly target unmutated variant regions.

The gene calls are TRBV7-9 and TRBJ1-2, with TRBD1 matching over 7 bases. Sequencing was performed on peripheral blood, taken on day 0 of AZD1222 vaccination. The source is an adult in good health. The CDR3 region has the DNA TGTGCCAGCAGCTTTAAGGGGGCTGATGGCTACACCTTC. Amino acid sequence: CASSFKGADGYTF.